The T cell receptor beta chain described here comes from a study of OX40 agonist ivuxolimab in advanced cancers. Study in general: Eligibility rules accepted prior anti-PD-1, anti-PD-L1 or anti-CTLA-4 therapy, and 40% had some. Notes on the study in general: Clones of CD4+ and CD8+ blood T cells grew by week 6 at doses of 0.1 to 3.0 mg/kg.

Sequencing used immunoSEQ multiplex PCR; TCRdb keeps in-frame clones, though not all of them. Found here are 60,000 to 100,000 clones, around 80% of them singletons; the top ten hold roughly 0.5%. As for this clone: What it recognizes is unknown.

Germline V CDR1 and CDR2: SEHNR, FQNEAQ (reference sequence). J gave up 2 bases and V 5 bases, and 7 bases lay outside the gene matches. The CDR3 has 16 amino acids. The source is an adult with an advanced solid tumor such as melanoma, head and neck, liver or kidney cancer. The chain carries TRBV7-9 and TRBJ2-3; TRBD1 matches 10 bases. Sequenced here: CD4+ or CD8+ T cells sorted from blood, sampled in a trial of the OX40 agonist ivuxolimab. The CDR3 loop is CASSPRDRGPTDTQYF. For the CDR3, the DNA is TGTGCCAGCAGCCCTCGGGACAGGGGCCCCACAGATACGCAGTATTTT. Looking up the rest from reference TRBV7-9 and TRBJ2-3 gives the full variable domain: DTGVSQNPRHKITKRGQNVTFRCDPISEHNRLYWYRQTLGQGPEFLTYFQNEAQLEKSRLLSDRFSAERPKGSFSTLEIQRTEQGDSAMYLCASSPRDRGPTDTQYFGPGTRLTVL.